The rows below give T cell receptor beta chains drawn from one sample of a study of blood T cell repertoires in COVID-19. Libraries were prepared by immunoSEQ multiplex PCR; TCRdb keeps only in-frame clonotypes and omits some of them. The data hold 55,000 or so clones, with approximately 78% observed a single time. The sample comprised peripheral blood. All receptors come from a human donor in a cohort sampled during active or convalescent COVID-19. CDR3s include the opening cysteine and the closing phenylalanine or tryptophan. D genes are given only for firm matches. Clone size is given for some rows only: seen once, a few or many times, or a class if the clone is expanded.

d_gene	abundance	v_gene	j_gene	CDR3aa	CDR3nt
TRBD1	NA	TRBV19	TRBJ2-7	CASSTDQGADEQYF	TGTGCCAGTAGTACCGACCAGGGGGCCGACGAGCAGTACTTC
NA	NA	TRBV6-2/TRBV6-3	TRBJ1-1	CASSRTGVNTEAFF	TGTGCCAGCAGTCGGACGGGAGTGAACACTGAAGCTTTCTTT
TRBD2	once	TRBV3-1/TRBV3-2	TRBJ2-1	CASSPTSGGGYEQFF	TGTGCCAGCAGCCCGACTAGCGGGGGTGGGTATGAGCAGTTCTTC
TRBD1	NA	TRBV15	TRBJ2-1	CATSRQGQGYNEQFF	TGTGCCACCAGCAGACAAGGACAGGGCTACAATGAGCAGTTCTTC
NA	NA	TRBV7-2	TRBJ1-3	CASSLVPTPGVGNTIYF	TGTGCCAGCAGCTTAGTCCCAACTCCGGGGGTGGGAAACACCATATATTTT
TRBD1	NA	TRBV11-2	TRBJ1-2	CASSSLRGRDYGYTF	TGTGCCAGCAGCTCCCTCAGGGGGCGCGACTATGGCTACACCTTC
TRBD1	NA	TRBV7-2	TRBJ2-7	CASSLQSGSTGVSYEQYF	TGTGCCAGCAGCTTACAGTCAGGGTCCACAGGGGTCTCCTACGAGCAGTACTTC
NA	NA	TRBV6-5	TRBJ1-4	CASTRGGANEKLFF	TGTGCCAGCACCCGTGGGGGGGCTAATGAAAAACTGTTTTTT
NA	NA	TRBV19	TRBJ2-4	CASSIQGAKNIQYF	TGTGCCAGTAGTATTCAGGGTGCCAAAAACATTCAGTACTTC
TRBD1	NA	TRBV7-2	TRBJ1-1	CASSLVGAGTVNTEAFF	TGTGCCAGCAGCTTAGTGGGGGCCGGGACAGTGAACACTGAAGCTTTCTTT
NA	once	TRBV11-3	TRBJ2-1	CASSLEGPGHMTYNEQFF	TGTGCCAGCAGCTTAGAGGGCCCCGGACACATGACCTACAATGAGCAGTTCTTC